This T cell receptor beta chain emerged from a study of identical twins. This clonotype showed up just a few times. Template switching supplied a universal primer site; unique molecular identifiers were carried on the cDNA. TCRdb itself ran the 5' RACE reads through MiXCR, one entry per CDR3 protein. The sample carries about 210,000 distinct CDR3 sequences, roughly a tenth recorded once. CDR1 and CDR2 from the germline V gene are SEHNR and FQNEAQ (reference sequence). The CDR3 runs to 14 residues. V dropped 4 bases and J dropped 6; count of bases not matched to a gene: 6. The sequencing input was memory (CD45RO+) T cells sorted from blood. The source is a woman under 30 in good health. The genes are TRBV7-9 and TRBJ2-5; the match to TRBD1 covers 9 bases. The CDR3 region has the DNA TGTGCCAGCAGCTCGGGGACAGGGCAGCAGACCCAGTACTTC. Translating it yields CASSSGTGQQTQYF.